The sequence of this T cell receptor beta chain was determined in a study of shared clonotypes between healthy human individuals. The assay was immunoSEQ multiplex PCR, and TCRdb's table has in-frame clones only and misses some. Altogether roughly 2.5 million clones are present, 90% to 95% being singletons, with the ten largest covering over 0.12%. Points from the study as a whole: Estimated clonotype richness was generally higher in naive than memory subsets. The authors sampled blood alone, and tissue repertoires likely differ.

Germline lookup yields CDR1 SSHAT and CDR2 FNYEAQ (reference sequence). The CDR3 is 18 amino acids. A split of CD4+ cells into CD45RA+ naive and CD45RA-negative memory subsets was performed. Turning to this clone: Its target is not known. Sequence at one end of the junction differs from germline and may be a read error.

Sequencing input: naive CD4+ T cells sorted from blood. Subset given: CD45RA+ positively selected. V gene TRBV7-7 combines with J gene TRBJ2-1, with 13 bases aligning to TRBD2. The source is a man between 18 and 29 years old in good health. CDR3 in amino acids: CASSLGLAGESGNNEQFF. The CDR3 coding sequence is TGTGCTAGCAGCCTCGGACTAGCGGGAGAAAGTGGCAACAATGAGCAGTTCTTC. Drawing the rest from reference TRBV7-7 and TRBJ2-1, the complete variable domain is GAGVSQSPRYKVTKRGQDVTLRCDPISSHATLYWYQQALGQGPEFLTYFNYEAQPDKSGLPSDRFSAERPEGSISTLTIQRTEQRDSAMYRCASSLGLAGESGNNEQFFGPGTRLTVL.